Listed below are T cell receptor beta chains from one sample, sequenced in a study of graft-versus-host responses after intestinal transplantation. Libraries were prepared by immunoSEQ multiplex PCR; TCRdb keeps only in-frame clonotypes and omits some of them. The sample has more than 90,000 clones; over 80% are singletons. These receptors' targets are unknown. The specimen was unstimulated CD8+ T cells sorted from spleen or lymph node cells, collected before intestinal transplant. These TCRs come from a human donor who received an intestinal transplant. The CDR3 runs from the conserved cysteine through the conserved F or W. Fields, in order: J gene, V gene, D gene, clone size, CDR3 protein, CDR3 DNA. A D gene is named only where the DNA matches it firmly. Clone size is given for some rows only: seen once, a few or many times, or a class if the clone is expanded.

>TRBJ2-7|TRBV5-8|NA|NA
CASIMLSGYEQYF
TGTGCCAGCATCATGTTATCGGGATACGAGCAGTACTTC
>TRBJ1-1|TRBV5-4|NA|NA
CASSQWGDTEAFF
TGTGCCAGCAGCCAGTGGGGGGACACTGAAGCTTTCTTT
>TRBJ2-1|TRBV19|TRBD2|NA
CASRLAGGYEQFF
TGTGCCAGTAGGCTAGCGGGGGGGTATGAGCAGTTCTTC
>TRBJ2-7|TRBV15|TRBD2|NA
CATSRATGTSGNYEQYF
TGTGCCACCAGCAGAGCGACTGGGACTAGCGGTAACTACGAGCAGTACTTC
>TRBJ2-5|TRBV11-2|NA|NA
CASSLGPAGETQYF
TGTGCCAGCAGCTTAGGGCCCGCGGGGGAGACCCAGTACTTC
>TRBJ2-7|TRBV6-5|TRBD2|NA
CASSLSGSHEQYF
TGTGCCAGCAGCCTTAGCGGGAGCCACGAGCAGTACTTC
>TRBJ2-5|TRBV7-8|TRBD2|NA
CASSLEGGSGGYQETQYF
TGTGCCAGCAGCTTAGAGGGGGGTAGCGGGGGGTACCAAGAGACCCAGTACTTC
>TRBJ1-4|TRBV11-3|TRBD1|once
CASSEGTVYDEKLFF
TGTGCCAGCAGCGAGGGGACAGTTTACGATGAAAAACTGTTTTTT
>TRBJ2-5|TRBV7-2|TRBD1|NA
CASSSTGGQETQYF
TGTGCCAGCAGTTCTACAGGGGGACAAGAGACCCAGTACTTC
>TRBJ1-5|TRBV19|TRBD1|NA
CASSGDRGPNQPQHF
TGTGCCAGTAGTGGGGACAGGGGGCCTAATCAGCCCCAGCATTTT
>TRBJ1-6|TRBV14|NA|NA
CASSPYQRSPLHF
TGTGCCAGCAGCCCATATCAGAGGTCACCCCTCCACTTT
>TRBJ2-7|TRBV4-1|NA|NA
CASSQAPQASYEQYF
TGCGCCAGCAGCCAAGCCCCCCAAGCGAGCTACGAGCAGTACTTC
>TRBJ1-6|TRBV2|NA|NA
CASSVDRYNSPLHF
TGTGCCAGCAGCGTTGACAGGTATAATTCACCCCTCCACTTT
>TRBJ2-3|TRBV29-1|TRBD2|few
CSVEGGRAMFTDTQYF
TGCAGCGTTGAGGGTGGGAGGGCCATGTTCACAGATACGCAGTATTTT
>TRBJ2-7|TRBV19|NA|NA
CASSMARDSYEQYF
TGTGCCAGTAGTATGGCCAGGGACTCCTACGAGCAGTACTTC
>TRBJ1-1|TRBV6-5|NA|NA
CASSYSNAGVSTEAFF
TGTGCCAGCAGTTACTCGAATGCCGGGGTCTCCACTGAAGCTTTCTTT
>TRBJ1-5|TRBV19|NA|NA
CASSDSSNQPQHF
TGTGCCAGTAGTGACAGTAGCAATCAGCCCCAGCATTTT
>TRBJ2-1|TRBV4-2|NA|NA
CASSHVGPYNEQFF
TGTGCCAGCAGCCATGTGGGCCCATACAATGAGCAGTTCTTC
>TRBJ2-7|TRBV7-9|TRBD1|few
CASSFHRDRSSYEQYF
TGTGCCAGCAGCTTCCACCGGGACAGGAGCTCCTACGAGCAGTACTTC
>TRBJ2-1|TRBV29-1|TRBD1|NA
CSVRDSSYNEQFF
TGCAGCGTACGGGACAGCTCCTACAATGAGCAGTTCTTC
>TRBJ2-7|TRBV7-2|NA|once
CASSLAGPGTYEQYF
TGTGCCAGCAGCTTAGCGGGCCCAGGTACCTACGAGCAGTACTTC
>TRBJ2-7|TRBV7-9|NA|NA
CASSLGWSEQYF
TGTGCCAGCAGCTTAGGTTGGAGCGAGCAGTACTTC
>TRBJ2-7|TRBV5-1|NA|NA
CASSLAGLSSYEQYF
TGCGCCAGCAGCTTGGCGGGACTCAGCTCCTACGAGCAGTACTTC
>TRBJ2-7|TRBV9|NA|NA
CASSVDGGNSYEQYF
TGTGCCAGCAGCGTAGATGGGGGGAACTCCTACGAGCAGTACTTC
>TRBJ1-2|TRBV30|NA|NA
CAWIPYNRRRTRGYTF
TGTGCCTGGATCCCTTATAACCGACGAAGGACTCGTGGCTACACCTTC
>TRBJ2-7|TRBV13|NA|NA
CASSSGTTEQYF
TGTGCCAGCAGCTCCGGGACAACTGAGCAGTACTTC
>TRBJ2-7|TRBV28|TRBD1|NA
CASSFRDSSYEQYF
TGTGCCAGCTCATTCCGGGACAGCTCCTACGAGCAGTACTTC
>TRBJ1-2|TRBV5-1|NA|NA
CASSLASVEGGNLYGYTF
TGCGCCAGCAGCTTGGCGAGCGTCGAAGGTGGAAACCTCTATGGCTACACCTTC
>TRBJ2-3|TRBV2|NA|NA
CASSERGGISDTQYF
TGTGCCAGCAGTGAGCGGGGAGGCATTTCAGATACGCAGTATTTT
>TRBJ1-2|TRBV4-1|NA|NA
CASSHKIALEQTVNYGYTF
TGCGCCAGCAGCCACAAGATCGCCTTAGAACAGACGGTAAACTATGGCTACACCTTC
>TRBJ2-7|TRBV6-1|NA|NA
CASSDWVGATGEQYF
TGTGCCAGCAGTGATTGGGTGGGAGCGACGGGCGAGCAGTACTTC
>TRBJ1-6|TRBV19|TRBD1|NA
CASSLGQARTSNSPLHF
TGTGCCAGTAGTTTAGGACAGGCACGAACTTCTAATTCACCCCTCCACTTT
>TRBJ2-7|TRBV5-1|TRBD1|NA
CASSVTGGNHYEQYF
TGCGCCAGCAGCGTAACAGGGGGTAACCACTACGAGCAGTACTTC
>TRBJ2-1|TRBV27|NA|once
CASSLGVSRNEQFF
TGTGCCAGCAGTCTCGGGGTTAGTAGAAATGAGCAGTTCTTC
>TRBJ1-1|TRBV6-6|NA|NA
CASSYAGGANTEAFF
TGTGCCAGCAGTTACGCCGGGGGGGCGAACACTGAAGCTTTCTTT
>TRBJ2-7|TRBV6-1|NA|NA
CASKLIYSYEQYF
TGTGCCAGCAAACTGATATACTCCTACGAGCAGTACTTC
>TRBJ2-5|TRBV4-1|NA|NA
CASRQEYGGRETQYF
TGCGCCAGCAGACAAGAATACGGGGGGCGGGAGACCCAGTACTTC
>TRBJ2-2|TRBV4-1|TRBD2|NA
CASSPPRAGGDTGELFF
TGCGCCAGCAGCCCCCCTAGAGCGGGGGGCGACACCGGGGAGCTGTTTTTT
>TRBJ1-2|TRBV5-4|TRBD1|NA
CASSPWDRQANYGYTF
TGTGCCAGCAGCCCCTGGGACAGACAAGCTAACTATGGCTACACCTTC
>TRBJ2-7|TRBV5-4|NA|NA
CASSQGGYEQYF
TGTGCCAGCAGCCAGGGTGGTTACGAGCAGTACTTC